This passage covers 2 T cell receptor beta chains from one sample sequenced in a study of T cells expressing NK-cell markers. From its re-call of the 5' RACE reads, TCRdb lists each CDR3 protein once, without DNA. Its listing shows about 160,000 distinct CDR3 sequences. The sample comprised blood T cells: a sorted CD56 or NKG2C T cell subset, CD4+ or CD8+ T cells, or bulk PBMC T cells (not recorded which). The receptors come from a woman aged 18 to 75 in good health.

The rearrangement uses TRBV12-3 or TRBV12-4 and TRBJ2-2; TCRdb returns TRBD1, unconfirmable since there is no DNA. There are 17 residues in the CDR3. CDR3 sequence: CASSFIGVAGVTGELFF.

The chain's CDR3 is CASGNQRGLAGGRSNEQFF. This chain links TRBV27 with TRBJ2-1; with no DNA, the TCRdb D assignment of TRBD2 cannot be verified. Germline CDR1 MNHEY, CDR2 SMNVEV (reference sequence). The CDR3 contains 19 residues.